A single sample gave rise to the 28 T cell receptor beta chains below, sequenced in a study of human T cells and chemical hapten exposure. TCRdb reprocessed the RACE reads with MiXCR, giving one entry per CDR3 protein. The sample has about 110,000 distinct CDR3 sequences, 9% to 9.5% seen once. Time point denoted: patch test 2, 6 weeks after DPC sensitization. Treatment meaning: therapeutic diphenylcyclopropenone sensitization with weekly scalp DPC. The sample was whole blood, taken in connection with sensitization to the hapten diphenylcyclopropenone (DPC). All receptors derive from a woman in her thirties or forties with alopecia areata. Some clones in this sample may be carry-over from other donors' samples.

This clonotype was seen many times. The gene calls are TRBV14 and TRBJ1-1, with D unresolved. V lost 3 bases to trimming and J lost 5 bases, with 10 bases between them. Germline-derived CDR1 and CDR2 are SGHDN and FVKESK. The CDR3 covers 13 residues. CDR3 amino acids: CASSQTRGTEAFF. CDR3 nucleotide sequence: TGTGCCAGCAGCCAGACGCGGGGAACTGAAGCTTTCTTT. The full variable domain, rest sourced from reference TRBV14 and TRBJ1-1, is EAGVTQFPSHSVIEKGQTVTLRCDPISGHDNLYWYRRVMGKEIKFLLHFVKESKQDESGMPNNRFLAERTGGTYSTLKVQPAELEDSGVYFCASSQTRGTEAFFGQGTRLTVV.

At least ten counts were recorded for this clonotype. The J gene is TRBJ2-1, the V gene TRBV20-1, with D possibly TRBD1 on 6 matching bases. This CDR3 spans 13 amino acids. Per the germline V gene, CDR1 is DFQATT and CDR2 is SNEGSKA (reference sequence). V was trimmed by 5 bases and J by 7 bases, leaving 15 bases between them. CDR3 sequence reads: CSAFWGLWNEQFF. CDR3 nucleotides: TGCAGTGCTTTTTGGGGGCTCTGGAATGAGCAGTTCTTC.

This clonotype has just a few counts. The J gene is TRBJ1-1, the V gene TRBV29-1; the D is unclear. Per the germline V gene, CDR1 is SQVTM and CDR2 is ANQGSEA. The CDR3 consists of 11 residues. V was shortened by 3 bases and J by 1 base, with 3 bases between the two germline ends. CDR3 sequence reads: CSVERNTEAFF. The CDR3 DNA reads as TGCAGCGTTGAGCGGAACACTGAAGCTTTCTTT.

This clonotype appeared many times. The chain couples TRBV28 to TRBJ2-7; a possible D gene is TRBD2 (6 bases). Trimming removed 3 bases from V and 1 base from J, with 13 bases in between. Looked up from germline, CDR1 is MDHEN and CDR2 is SYDVKM. The CDR3 runs 15 residues. The CDR3 DNA reads as TGTGCCAGCAGTTTCCCGGGTAGCGGTTCCTACGAGCAGTACTTC. It codes for CASSFPGSGSYEQYF.

This clonotype showed up many times. V gene TRBV6-5 combines with J gene TRBJ1-2; 9 bases agree with TRBD1. Germline V gene data show CDR1 as MNHEY and CDR2 as SVGAGI. After removal of 4 bases from V and 7 bases from J, the junction contained 7 bases not matched to a gene. This CDR3 comprises 14 residues. The CDR3 nucleotides are TGTGCCAGCAGTTGGGGACAGGGATCTACTGGCTACACCTTC. As protein: CASSWGQGSTGYTF.

There are a few counts of this clonotype. One end of the junction is discordant with germline, which a read error may explain. The CDR3 DNA reads as TGTGCCAGCAGCCAAGATCGGGACTTCCTCCAGATCTTC. This sequence encodes CASSQDRDFLQIF. The chain links TRBV14 to TRBJ2-1, with D maybe TRBD2 (6 bases). CDR3 length equals 13 residues. Per the germline V gene, CDR1 is SGHDN and CDR2 is FVKESK.

This clonotype was counted ten times or more. The chain's CDR3 is CASGLAGVRPSYNEQFF. The DNA of the CDR3 is TGTGCCAGTGGCCTAGCGGGGGTACGACCCTCCTACAATGAGCAGTTCTTC. This chain connects TRBV19 to TRBJ2-1; TRBD2 matches at 10 bases. The CDR3 loop spans 17 amino acids. Germline CDR1 reads LNHDA; CDR2 reads SQIVND (reference sequence). V gave up 8 bases and J gave up 0 bases; unmatched junction bases: 10.

This clonotype showed up many times. The V and J genes are TRBV29-1 and TRBJ2-1; 9 bases agree with TRBD2. J lost 4 bases, V lost 4 bases, and 2 bases had no gene match. Germline CDR1 is SQVTM and CDR2 is ANQGSEA. CDR3 length: 13 amino acids. CDR3 DNA sequence: TGCAGCGTTGTGACTAGCGGTTACAATGAGCAGTTCTTC. Translation: CSVVTSGYNEQFF.

The sample holds many counts of this clonotype. This chain links TRBV6-5 with TRBJ1-3; no clear D gene. Trimming took off 6 bases at V and 1 base at J, with 13 bases between the two ends. The CDR3 length is 15 residues. Germline CDR1 MNHEY, CDR2 SVGAGI. The CDR3 here is CASRPSSLSGNTIYF. For the CDR3, the DNA is TGTGCCAGCAGGCCTAGCTCCCTTTCTGGAAACACCATATATTTT.

This rearrangement joins TRBV30 to TRBJ2-7; D is undetermined. Between the trimmed V and J ends, which lost 4 bases and 5 bases, there was a span of 15 bases. This CDR3 has 13 residues. The germline gives CDR1 GTSNPN, CDR2 SVGIG (reference sequence). The CDR3 DNA follows: TGTGCCTGGACCCTGGACCCCGCGGACGAGCAGTACTTC. Amino acids: CAWTLDPADEQYF.

This clonotype was seen many times. The V call is TRBV5-1, the J call TRBJ2-7; D remains unclear. Germline V gives CDR1 SGHRS, CDR2 YFSETQ. V was clipped by 3 bases and J by 5 bases, with 18 bases between them. This CDR3 contains 15 residues. DNA of the CDR3: TGCGCCAGCAGCTCGGGCGACAATGCTGGGCACGAGCAGTACTTC. It encodes CASSSGDNAGHEQYF.

The chain uses TRBV4-3 and TRBJ2-7; possibly TRBD1 or TRBD2 for D (5 bases each). V gave up 1 base and J gave up 3 bases, with 7 bases separating them. Per the germline V gene, CDR1 is LGHNA and CDR2 is YSLEER. This CDR3 has 13 residues. CDR3 loop: CASSQGDGYEQYF. CDR3 DNA: TGCGCCAGCAGCCAAGGGGACGGCTACGAGCAGTACTTC.

This clonotype was seen more than once but under ten times. The chain joins TRBV5-1 to TRBJ2-5; D possibly corresponds to TRBD1 (5 bases). This CDR3 contains 15 residues. Per germline, CDR1 SGHRS and CDR2 YFSETQ. V was clipped by 4 bases and J by 5 bases, with 18 bases between them. In nucleotides, the CDR3 is TGCGCCAGCAGCACCCCGACACCCCCAGGGGAGACCCAGTACTTC. Protein sequence: CASSTPTPPGETQYF.

V and J are TRBV5-1 and TRBJ2-7, with a tentative D call TRBD1 (6 bases). The CDR3 runs to 13 residues. Germline V gene sequence: CDR1 SGHRS, CDR2 YFSETQ. V was pared by 4 bases and J by 3 bases, with 11 bases between. The CDR3 sequence is CASSVEQGYEQYF. Written as DNA, the CDR3 is TGCGCCAGCAGCGTCGAACAGGGCTACGAGCAGTACTTC. Together with reference TRBV5-1 and TRBJ2-7, the CDR3 gives the full variable domain: KAGVTQTPRYLIKTRGQQVTLSCSPISGHRSVSWYQQTPGQGLQFLFEYFSETQRNKGNFPGRFSGRQFSNSRSEMNVSTLELGDSALYLCASSVEQGYEQYFGPGTRLTVT.

This clonotype was observed at least ten times. The J gene is TRBJ2-3, the V gene TRBV7-2, with TRBD1 matching 8 bases. CDR3 length: 18 amino acids. With V trimmed by 1 base and J by 0 bases, 9 bases remained unmatched. CDR1 is SGHTA, CDR2 FQGNSA, per germline. CDR3 sequence: CASSLETGAQSSTDTQYF. The CDR3 nucleotides read TGTGCCAGCAGCTTAGAGACAGGGGCACAGAGTAGCACAGATACGCAGTATTTT.

This chain connects TRBV12-3 or TRBV12-4 to TRBJ2-1; 10 nucleotides line up with TRBD2. This CDR3 contains 15 residues. V lost 5 bases and J lost 10; bases outside the gene matches: 11. CDR3 in DNA: TGTGCCAGCAGTCCCCCGTTAGCGGGGGGAGGAGAGCAGTTCTTC. Protein: CASSPPLAGGGEQFF.

This clonotype was recorded at least ten times. DNA of the CDR3: TGTGCCAGCAGTTATCGCCAGGGGGCTTACGAGCAGTACTTC. It is translated as CASSYRQGAYEQYF. The chain couples TRBV6-6 to TRBJ2-7; 8 nucleotides align to TRBD1. J was trimmed by 4 bases and V by 3 bases; bases with no gene match: 5. The length of the CDR3 is 14 residues. Germline CDR1 is MNHNY and CDR2 is SVGAGI (reference sequence).

As regards this clonotype: The CDR3 carries no conserved terminal phenylalanine or tryptophan, so it likely arises from a read error. The chain uses TRBV7-9 and TRBJ1-1; D is undetermined. V gave up 1 base and J gave up 1 base, with 10 bases separating them. Germline loops: CDR1 SEHNR, CDR2 FQNEAQ (reference sequence). This CDR3 region has 15 residues. The CDR3: CASSLGEIWNTEAFS. CDR3 bases: TGTGCCAGCAGCTTAGGGGAGATTTGGAACACTGAAGCTTTCTCT.

This chain uses TRBV7-9 with TRBJ2-5; TRBD2 matches 9 bases. Per the germline V gene, CDR1 is SEHNR and CDR2 is FQNEAQ (reference sequence). V shed 6 bases and J 1 base; nucleotides not matched to a gene: 6. The CDR3 runs to 15 residues. The CDR3 here is CASSFSGGLQETQYF. The CDR3, as DNA: TGTGCCAGCAGTTTTAGCGGGGGACTCCAAGAGACCCAGTACTTC.

This clonotype was picked up a small number of times. This rearrangement joins TRBV7-9 to TRBJ1-3, with TRBD1 matching 8 bases. The CDR3 totals 15 residues. V dropped 5 bases and J dropped 4; count of bases not matched to a gene: 7. The V gene's germline CDR1 is SEHNR and CDR2 FQNEAQ (reference sequence). The CDR3 DNA is TGTGCCAGCAGCCCAGGGGGCGCGGGAGGAAACACCATATATTTT. Translating it yields CASSPGGAGGNTIYF.

This chain joins TRBV6-6 and TRBJ1-5, with D possibly matching TRBD1 (5 bases). CDR1 is MNHNY, CDR2 SVGAGI, per germline (reference sequence). V lost 2 bases to trimming and J lost 3 bases, with 11 bases between them. The CDR3 loop spans 15 amino acids. CDR3 coding DNA: TGTGCCAGCAGTTACGGTTGGGGACTCAATCAGCCCCAGCATTTT. This codes for CASSYGWGLNQPQHF.

Ten or more counts support this clonotype. The chain recombines TRBV10-3 with TRBJ1-2, with D tentatively TRBD1 (6 bases). The CDR3 runs to 18 residues. Germline CDR1 reads ENHRY; CDR2 reads SYGVKD. The V end lost 2 bases, the J end lost 4 bases, and 23 bases lay between the germline ends. This CDR3 is CAISEPKGGQISGYGYTF. The CDR3 DNA is TGTGCCATCAGTGAGCCTAAGGGGGGACAAATATCAGGCTATGGCTACACCTTC.

There are a few counts of this clonotype. The rearrangement joins TRBV2 to TRBJ2-7; no definite D call. The ends were cut back, 0 bases at V and 9 bases at J, with 9 bases in the middle. This CDR3 spans 12 amino acids. Per germline, CDR1 SNHLY and CDR2 FYNNEI. CDR3 loop: CASSEAQFLQYF. CDR3 coding DNA: TGTGCCAGCAGTGAAGCCCAGTTCCTGCAGTACTTC.

The chain carries TRBV13 and TRBJ1-1, with D possibly matching TRBD1 (6 bases). Germline V CDR1 and CDR2: PRHDT, FYEKMQ (reference sequence). The CDR3 runs 15 residues. V shed 3 bases and J shed 0 bases, with 11 bases lying between them. The CDR3 loop is CASSLWGQMNTEAFF. The CDR3 DNA reads TGTGCCAGCAGCTTGTGGGGACAAATGAACACTGAAGCTTTCTTT.

This clonotype was seen many times. This chain joins TRBV24-1 and TRBJ1-2, with D possibly being TRBD1 (6 bases). This CDR3 has 14 amino acids. CDR1 is KGHDR, CDR2 SFDVKD, per germline. Trimming removed 3 bases at V and 4 bases at J, with 11 bases between. CDR3 DNA: TGTGCCACCAGTGATCACGGGACACCCTATGGCTACACCTTC. Translated: CATSDHGTPYGYTF.

About this clonotype: A much more abundant neighbour one base away suggests this may be a read error. The V and J genes are TRBV11-2 and TRBJ2-1; tentative D call: TRBD1 (6 bases). The CDR3 runs 15 residues. Germline V CDR1 and CDR2: SGHAT, FQNNGV. CDR3 amino acids: CTSSLAQGIRNEQFF. For the CDR3, the DNA is TGTACCAGCAGCTTAGCACAGGGAATACGGAATGAGCAGTTCTTC.

This clonotype appeared many times. The rearrangement joins TRBV3-1 to TRBJ1-1; D might be TRBD1 (6 bases). CDR1 is LGHDT, CDR2 YNNKEL, per germline (reference sequence). The V end was cut by 4 bases, the J end by 6 bases, with 15 bases between. CDR3 size: 14 residues. As DNA, the CDR3 is TGTGCCAGCAGCCCCTTGGGGGCCTGGCCTGAAGCTTTCTTT. Translation gives CASSPLGAWPEAFF.

This chain uses TRBV20-1 with TRBJ1-2; 8 bases align to TRBD1. CDR3 length: 15 amino acids. V trimming: 6 bases; J trimming: 6 bases; junction bases outside the gene matches: 15. From germline, CDR1 is DFQATT and CDR2 SNEGSKA (reference sequence). CDR3 protein: CSAGQGGWTLDGYTF. The CDR3 DNA reads as TGCAGTGCCGGACAGGGCGGCTGGACGTTGGATGGCTACACCTTC.